This T cell receptor beta chain comes out of a study of T cell repertoires in aging, cancer and after chemotherapy. In the study overall: Donor ages fell into six groups from 30 or younger up to 70 or older. The full dataset contained 7 million to 9.5 million TCR reads.

The sample holds a few counts of this clonotype. The target antigen is unknown. The CDR3 has 15 amino acids. Deletions cut 1 base from V and 5 bases from J, with 16 bases between. CDR1 is SGHNT, CDR2 YYREEE, per germline (reference sequence). The template was genomic DNA from peripheral blood, not RNA. TRB rearrangements spanning V, D and J were amplified using mixed TRB-A/B primers. TCRdb re-analysed the multiplex PCR reads in MiXCR, keeping a single row per CDR3 protein. The sample lists thousands of distinct CDR3 sequences; 25% were seen once. Findings and limits, study-wide: In cancer patients, declining TCR diversity with age involved lost richness and lost evenness. Compared with age-matched healthy donors, untreated hematological or solid cancer patients showed higher blood TCR clonality.

The chain has TRBV5-4 and TRBJ2-7; no clear D. Material for sequencing was blood. This TCR was recovered from a human donor with a solid tumor. As DNA, the CDR3 is TGTGCCAGCAGCTTGATGCGGACCACGCTCGACGAGCAGTACTTC. Translating it yields CASSLMRTTLDEQYF.